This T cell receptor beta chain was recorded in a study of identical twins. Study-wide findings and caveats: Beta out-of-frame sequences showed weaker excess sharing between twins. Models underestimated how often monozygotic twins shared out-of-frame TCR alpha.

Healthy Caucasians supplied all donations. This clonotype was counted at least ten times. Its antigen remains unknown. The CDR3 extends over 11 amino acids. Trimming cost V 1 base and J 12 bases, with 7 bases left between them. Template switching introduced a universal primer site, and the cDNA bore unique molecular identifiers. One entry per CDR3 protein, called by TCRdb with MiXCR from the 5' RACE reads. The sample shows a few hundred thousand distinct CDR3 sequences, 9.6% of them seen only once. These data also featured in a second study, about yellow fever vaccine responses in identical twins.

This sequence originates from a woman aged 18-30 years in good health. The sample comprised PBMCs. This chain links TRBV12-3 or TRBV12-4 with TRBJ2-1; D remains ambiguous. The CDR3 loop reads CASSLGHWQFF. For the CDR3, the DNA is TGTGCCAGCAGTTTAGGGCATTGGCAGTTCTTC.